Below, 13 T cell receptor beta chains from the same sample are listed, as sequenced in a study of T cells after yellow fever vaccination. A single record per CDR3 protein comes from TCRdb applying MiXCR to the 5' RACE reads. Seen here are a few hundred thousand distinct CDR3 sequences, almost 4% observed once, and the top ten hold approximately 25%. The sample here was PBMCs, taken 5 days after the yellow fever booster vaccination. The receptors shown here come from a man aged 18 to 29 who received the YFV17D yellow fever vaccine.

This clonotype was seen at least ten times. The rearrangement uses TRBV5-1 and TRBJ2-3; possibly TRBD1 for D (6 bases). Trimming left V 0 bases short and J 6 bases short, with 11 bases between. Looked up from germline, CDR1 is SGHRS and CDR2 is YFSETQ. The CDR3 length is 14 residues. The chain's CDR3 is CASSLGGGQDTQYF. The CDR3 DNA sequence: TGCGCCAGCAGCTTGGGTGGGGGCCAGGATACGCAGTATTTT.

This clonotype was seen at least ten times. The chain joins TRBV2 to TRBJ2-7, with D perhaps given as TRBD1 or TRBD2 (5 bases each). The germline gives CDR1 SNHLY, CDR2 FYNNEI. The CDR3 is made up of 16 amino acids. Trimming took off 9 bases at V and 2 bases at J, with 23 bases between the two ends. In nucleotides, the CDR3 is TGTGCCAGTCGATTCTCGGGGACGGAGAGGGCCTACGAGCAGTACTTC. It encodes CASRFSGTERAYEQYF.

The J gene is TRBJ2-5, the V gene TRBV21-1. TRBV21-1 is recorded as a pseudogene. The CDR3 has 9 residues. The CDR3 DNA sequence: TGTGCCAGCGAGTTTACCCAGTACTTC. Translation gives CASEFTQYF.

This clonotype occurred a few times. V and J are TRBV5-1 and TRBJ2-1; TRBD1 matches 8 bases. The V and J ends lost 4 bases and 9 bases, in that order; junction bases with no gene match: 6. There are 13 residues in the CDR3. Germline CDR1 SGHRS, CDR2 YFSETQ. The CDR3 loop is CASSKGQVGEQFF. CDR3 DNA sequence: TGCGCCAGCAGCAAGGGACAGGTGGGTGAGCAGTTCTTC.

This clonotype was seen many times. The gene calls are TRBV7-2 and TRBJ2-5; D may correspond to TRBD1 or TRBD2 (6 bases each). CDR3 size: 15 residues. In germline, CDR1 is SGHTA, CDR2 FQGNSA. Trimming took off 3 bases at V and 7 bases at J, with 18 bases between the two ends. Here the CDR3 reads CASSFGGGPVGTQYF. CDR3 DNA sequence: TGTGCCAGCAGCTTCGGAGGGGGTCCGGTGGGGACCCAGTACTTC.

This clonotype was picked up a small number of times. The chain links TRBV20-1 to TRBJ2-7; the match to TRBD1 covers 11 bases. CDR1 and CDR2 (germline): DFQATT, SNEGSKA (reference sequence). The CDR3 length is 15 residues. Germline trimming cut 5 bases from V and 2 bases from J; bases unmatched to any gene: 8. The CDR3 DNA follows: TGCAGTGCTGAGAATCCGGGACAGGGGGCCTACGAGCAGTACTTC. It encodes CSAENPGQGAYEQYF.

This clonotype has a handful of counts. The V gene is TRBV7-6, the J gene TRBJ2-3; tentatively, D is TRBD1 (7 bases). The CDR3 covers 16 residues. The V end lost 4 bases, the J end lost 2 bases, and 16 bases lay between the germline ends. Germline-derived CDR1 and CDR2 are SGHVS and FNYEAQ. The CDR3 sequence: CASSWGDSSDTDTQYF. DNA of the CDR3: TGTGCCAGCAGCTGGGGGGACAGCTCCGACACAGATACGCAGTATTTT.

This clonotype was seen only a few times. This chain links TRBV20-1 with TRBJ2-6; 10 bases map to TRBD1. Germline V gives CDR1 DFQATT, CDR2 SNEGSKA (reference sequence). There are 19 residues in the CDR3. V trimming: 1 base; J trimming: 2 bases; junction bases outside the gene matches: 11. CDR3 coding DNA: TGCAGTGCTAGAGCTCCAGCCGGGACAGGGGTACCTGGGGCCAACGTCCTGACTTTC. Its translation is CSARAPAGTGVPGANVLTF.

This chain connects TRBV4-3 to TRBJ2-7, with 7 bases that match TRBD1. Looked up from germline, CDR1 is LGHNA and CDR2 is YSLEER. The CDR3 is 14 residues long. V lost 4 bases to trimming and J lost 3 bases; unmatched junction nucleotides: 6. The CDR3 is CASSPRDSYYEQYV. DNA of the CDR3: TGCGCCAGCAGCCCCCGGGACAGCTACTACGAGCAGTACGTC.

This clonotype occurred many times. V is TRBV5-1 and J is TRBJ2-5, with D possibly matching TRBD2 (6 bases). Germline V lookup: CDR1 SGHRS, CDR2 YFSETQ. The germline V and J ends were trimmed by 5 bases and 4 bases, with 6 bases remaining between them. The CDR3 extends over 11 amino acids. Here the CDR3 reads CASRGLETQYF. CDR3 DNA sequence: TGCGCCAGCAGGGGACTAGAGACCCAGTACTTC.

This clonotype was counted ten times or more. V and J are TRBV29-1 and TRBJ2-5; D tentatively fits TRBD1 or TRBD2 (6 bases each). This CDR3 comprises 13 residues. In germline, CDR1 is SQVTM, CDR2 ANQGSEA. With 8 bases removed from V and 4 bases from J, the gap between germline ends came to 17 bases. CDR3 residues: CSLADRRGETQYF. For the CDR3, the DNA is TGCAGCCTCGCAGACAGGCGGGGAGAGACCCAGTACTTC.

The chain uses TRBV6-6 and TRBJ1-5; a possible D gene is TRBD1 (5 bases). Germline V gives CDR1 MNHNY, CDR2 SVGAGI (reference sequence). CDR3 length equals 19 residues. Deletions cut 0 bases from V and 0 bases from J, with 18 bases between. CDR3 coding DNA: TGTGCCAGCAGTTACTCGACGGTGGTTTGGGGGGGTAGCAATCAGCCCCAGCATTTT. Its translation is CASSYSTVVWGGSNQPQHF.

This clonotype was counted at least ten times. The rearrangement joins TRBV5-1 to TRBJ2-7; possible D gene TRBD2, 6 bases. The V and J ends lost 2 bases and 3 bases respectively, with 15 bases between them. Germline V gene sequence: CDR1 SGHRS, CDR2 YFSETQ. The CDR3 extends over 15 amino acids. The CDR3 loop reads CASSFGQGGYYEQYF. CDR3 nucleotides: TGCGCCAGCAGCTTCGGGCAGGGAGGCTACTACGAGCAGTACTTC.